Below are 22 T cell receptor beta chains sequenced from a single sample in a study of T cell responses to AZD1222 COVID-19 vaccine. Only in-frame clones appear in the TCRdb table, and some are missing; sequencing was by immunoSEQ multiplex PCR. Of about 90,000 clones listed, approximately 87% were seen once; the top ten hold 9% to 14%. The sequencing here drew on peripheral blood, taken 28 days after the second AZD1222 dose. Receptors originate from an adult who received the AZD1222 COVID-19 vaccine.

The gene calls are TRBV5-1 and TRBJ1-1, with D perhaps matching TRBD1 (6 bases). Trimming pared 3 bases from V and 5 bases from J, leaving 14 bases between. This CDR3 has 14 residues. Germline lookup yields CDR1 SGHRS and CDR2 YFSETQ. CDR3 sequence: CASSSQGRETEAFF. The CDR3, as DNA: TGCGCCAGCAGCTCACAGGGCCGGGAAACTGAAGCTTTCTTT.

This clone was found once. CDR3 DNA: TGTGCCAGCATTGGAAGACTAGCGGGGGAAGAGACCCAGTACTTC. It yields the protein CASIGRLAGEETQYF. The rearrangement joins TRBV2 to TRBJ2-5; 12 bases map to TRBD2. J was trimmed by 3 bases and V by 7 bases; bases with no gene match: 6. CDR3 length: 15 amino acids. The germline CDR1 and CDR2 sequences are SNHLY and FYNNEI.

This sequence joins TRBV5-5 and TRBJ2-2; 16 nucleotides align to TRBD2. The CDR3 spans 19 residues. J lost 5 bases, V lost 2 bases, and 9 bases had no gene match. Per germline, CDR1 SGHKS and CDR2 YYEKEE (reference sequence). The CDR3 sequence: CASSFTGLAGGWETGELFF. Here the CDR3 DNA reads TGTGCCAGCAGCTTTACGGGACTAGCGGGAGGGTGGGAGACCGGGGAGCTGTTTTTT.

V gene TRBV27 combines with J gene TRBJ1-1; D is possibly TRBD1 (6 bases). Trimming removed 2 bases at V and 0 bases at J, with 7 bases between. The CDR3 consists of 14 residues. The germline CDR1 and CDR2 sequences are MNHEY and SMNVEV (reference sequence). DNA of the CDR3: TGTGCCAGCAGTTTACAGGGGATGAACACTGAAGCTTTCTTT. Its protein product is CASSLQGMNTEAFF.

This chain connects TRBV4-1 to TRBJ2-3; 8 bases are shared with TRBD1. V lost 0 bases to trimming and J lost 2 bases; unmatched junction nucleotides: 4. The CDR3 runs to 16 residues. Germline-derived CDR1 and CDR2 are MGHRA and YSYEKL. CDR3 protein: CASSQDQGASTDTQYF. The CDR3 DNA is TGCGCCAGCAGCCAAGATCAGGGGGCCTCCACAGATACGCAGTATTTT.

The chain uses TRBV18 and TRBJ2-7, with 10 bases aligning to TRBD2. The V gene end was trimmed by 6 bases and the J gene end by 6 bases; junction bases not matched to a gene: 17. The CDR3 spans 17 residues. Looked up from germline, CDR1 is KGHSH and CDR2 is LQKENI. The CDR3: CASSPGLAGELFGEQYF. The CDR3 DNA sequence: TGTGCCAGCTCCCCGGGGCTAGCGGGAGAGTTATTCGGCGAGCAGTACTTC. The full variable domain, with the rest looked up from reference TRBV18 and TRBJ2-7, is NAGVMQNPRHLVRRRGQEARLRCSPMKGHSHVYWYRQLPEEGLKFMVYLQKENIIDESGMPKERFSAEFPKEGPSILRIQQVVRGDSAAYFCASSPGLAGELFGEQYFGPGTRLTVT.

This clone was recorded once. CDR3 nucleotide sequence: TGTGCCAGCAGCTGGACTGGGATCTATGCCAAAAACATTCAGTACTTC. This translates into CASSWTGIYAKNIQYF. This sequence joins TRBV5-8 and TRBJ2-4, with D tentatively TRBD2 (5 bases). Trimming shortened V by 3 bases and J by 1 base, and 14 bases separated the two germline ends. Germline V lookup: CDR1 SGHTS, CDR2 YDEGEE. The CDR3 sequence is 16 residues long.

The chain couples TRBV28 to TRBJ1-5, with 7 bases lining up with TRBD1. V trimming: 2 bases; J trimming: 5 bases; junction bases outside the gene matches: 9. CDR3 size: 16 residues. Germline-derived CDR1 and CDR2 are MDHEN and SYDVKM. The CDR3 loop is CASSLPDRAPDQPQHF. CDR3 bases: TGTGCCAGCAGTTTACCTGACAGGGCCCCGGATCAGCCCCAGCATTTT.

V usage is TRBV5-1 and J usage is TRBJ2-7; the D gene is possibly TRBD1 (6 bases). The V end was cut by 0 bases, the J end by 0 bases, with 22 bases between. The CDR3 has 19 residues. CDR1 is SGHRS, CDR2 YFSETQ, per germline. In DNA form, the CDR3 reads TGCGCCAGCAGCTTGGAGGGGTCCCCTGGACAGTGGGGCTCCTACGAGCAGTACTTC. Protein: CASSLEGSPGQWGSYEQYF.

The chain joins TRBV9 to TRBJ2-2, with TRBD2 matching over 7 bases. Germline values: CDR1 SGDLS, CDR2 YYNGEE. This CDR3 has 14 amino acids. Trimming removed 1 base from V and 7 bases from J; junction bases left unmatched: 4. CDR3 loop: CASSVLAGDGELFF. CDR3 DNA: TGTGCCAGCAGCGTATTGGCGGGGGACGGGGAGCTGTTTTTT.

The chain carries TRBV27 and TRBJ1-5; D is uncertain. The CDR3 has 13 amino acids. Trimming took 3 bases from V and 7 from J, leaving 10 bases between them. Looked up from germline, CDR1 is MNHEY and CDR2 is SMNVEV (reference sequence). The CDR3 sequence: CASSLSGQQPQHF. Written as DNA, the CDR3 is TGTGCCAGCAGTTTGAGCGGGCAACAGCCCCAGCATTTT.

The rearrangement uses TRBV7-8 and TRBJ1-2; a weak D match, TRBD1 (6 bases). CDR1 is SGHVS and CDR2 is FQNEAQ in the germline V gene. CDR3 size: 14 residues. Trimming cost V 2 bases and J 8 bases, with 15 bases left between them. CDR3 amino acids: CASSLPEGEIGYTF. Here the CDR3 DNA reads TGTGCCAGCAGCTTACCGGAGGGGGAAATCGGCTACACCTTC. The complete variable domain, with remaining parts taken from reference TRBV7-8 and TRBJ1-2, reads GAGVSQSPRYKVAKRGQDVALRCDPISGHVSLFWYQQALGQGPEFLTYFQNEAQLDKSGLPSDRFFAERPEGSVSTLKIQRTQQEDSAVYLCASSLPEGEIGYTFGSGTRLTVV.

This chain joins TRBV25-1 and TRBJ1-1, with D possibly being TRBD1 (5 bases). The CDR3 spans 15 residues. Germline loops: CDR1 MGHDK, CDR2 SYGVNS. Trimming cost V 5 bases and J 0 bases, with 13 bases left between them. In nucleotides, the CDR3 is TGTGCCAGCAGTACCTCTCAGACAGTGAACACTGAAGCTTTCTTT. Translated, it gives CASSTSQTVNTEAFF.

For the CDR3, the DNA is TGCGCCAGCAGCGTAGGGGTCGGGCAGCCCCAGCATTTT. This encodes CASSVGVGQPQHF. J is TRBJ1-5 and V is TRBV4-3; a possible D gene is TRBD1 (5 bases). The V and J ends lost 5 bases and 7 bases respectively, with 12 bases between them. The CDR3 extends over 13 amino acids. Germline CDR1 and CDR2: LGHNA and YSLEER.

The chain is built from TRBV3-1 (or the pseudogene TRBV3-2) and TRBJ2-1, with D possibly called TRBD1 or TRBD2 (6 bases each). CDR1 LGHDT and CDR2 YNNKEL come from the germline V gene (reference sequence). Trimming shortened V by 1 base and J by 13 bases, and 14 bases separated the two germline ends. The CDR3 totals 13 residues. CDR3 coding DNA: TGTGCCAGCAGCCAAGGGGTCGGGGGCCTCCAGTTCTTC. This sequence encodes CASSQGVGGLQFF.

V usage is TRBV21-1 and J usage is TRBJ2-3; the D call of TRBD2 is as the table states it, not checked on the DNA. TRBV21-1 is a recognized pseudogene. This CDR3 region has 15 residues. CDR3 in DNA: TGTGCCGTTCGTAACCGGGGAACTAGCACAGATACGCAGTATTTT. It specifies CAVRNRGTSTDTQYF.

The chain has TRBV10-2 and TRBJ2-1, with TRBD2 as a possible D gene (6 bases). The CDR3 spans 15 residues. The germline CDR1 and CDR2 sequences are WSHSY and SAAADI. V was trimmed by 1 base and J by 4 bases, leaving 11 bases between them. CDR3 loop: CASSEFRDLYNEQFF. CDR3 DNA: TGCGCCAGCAGTGAGTTTCGGGACTTATACAATGAGCAGTTCTTC.

The chain joins TRBV27 to TRBJ2-1; 16 bases map to TRBD2. V shed 7 bases, J shed 7 bases, and the junction held 10 bases outside the gene matches. This CDR3 spans 17 amino acids. Per germline, CDR1 MNHEY and CDR2 SMNVEV (reference sequence). The CDR3: CASTRRGLAGGLNEQFF. The CDR3 bases are TGTGCCAGCACCCGAAGGGGACTAGCGGGAGGGCTTAATGAGCAGTTCTTC.

J is TRBJ2-1 and V is TRBV18, with D possibly being TRBD2 (6 bases). V lost 6 bases and J 7 bases, leaving 13 bases between the germline ends. This CDR3 spans 13 amino acids. CDR1 is KGHSH, CDR2 LQKENI, per germline. The CDR3 is CASSQLRGNEQFF. As DNA, the CDR3 is TGTGCCAGCTCCCAGCTACGGGGGAATGAGCAGTTCTTC.

The rearrangement joins TRBV6-4 to TRBJ2-1; 8 bases are shared with TRBD2. V lost 0 bases to trimming and J lost 6 bases; unmatched junction nucleotides: 7. The CDR3 length is 16 residues. In germline, CDR1 is MRHNA, CDR2 SNTAGT. The CDR3: CASSDSGLAGGNEQFF. For the CDR3, the DNA is TGTGCCAGCAGTGACTCGGGGCTAGCGGGCGGCAATGAGCAGTTCTTC.

The V and J genes are TRBV11-2 and TRBJ1-3; TRBD1 agrees at 9 bases. The J segment lost 7 bases and the V segment lost 6 bases, leaving 4 bases of the junction unmatched. The CDR3 has 13 amino acids. From germline, CDR1 is SGHAT and CDR2 FQNNGV. The DNA of the CDR3 is TGTGCCAGCAGGGGGACAGGGATGAACACCATATATTTT. Translated: CASRGTGMNTIYF. The variable domain in full, completed from reference TRBV11-2 and TRBJ1-3, reads EAGVAQSPRYKIIEKRQSVAFWCNPISGHATLYWYQQILGQGPKLLIQFQNNGVVDDSQLPKDRFSAERLKGVDSTLKIQPAKLEDSAVYLCASRGTGMNTIYFGEGSWLTVV.

This chain connects TRBV5-1 to TRBJ2-7; the D gene could be TRBD1 or TRBD2 (5 bases each). Trimming took 0 bases from V and 3 from J, leaving 13 bases between them. This CDR3 has 15 residues. Germline V CDR1 and CDR2: SGHRS, YFSETQ. This chain's CDR3 is CASSLVRDRFYEQYF. As DNA, the CDR3 is TGCGCCAGCAGCTTGGTTCGGGACCGATTCTACGAGCAGTACTTC.